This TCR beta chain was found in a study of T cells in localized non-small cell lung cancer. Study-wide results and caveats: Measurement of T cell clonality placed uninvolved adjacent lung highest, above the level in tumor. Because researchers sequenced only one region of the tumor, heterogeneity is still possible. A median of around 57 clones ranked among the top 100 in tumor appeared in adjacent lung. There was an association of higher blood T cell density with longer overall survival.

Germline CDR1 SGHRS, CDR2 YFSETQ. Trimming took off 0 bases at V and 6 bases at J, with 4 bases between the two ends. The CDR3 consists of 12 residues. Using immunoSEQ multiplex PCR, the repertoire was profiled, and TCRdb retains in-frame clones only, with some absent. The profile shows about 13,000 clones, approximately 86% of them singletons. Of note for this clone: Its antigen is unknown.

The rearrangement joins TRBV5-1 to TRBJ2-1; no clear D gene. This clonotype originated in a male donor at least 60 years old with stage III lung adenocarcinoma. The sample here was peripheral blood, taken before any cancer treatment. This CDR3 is CASSLVANEQFF. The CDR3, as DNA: TGCGCCAGCAGCTTGGTTGCCAATGAGCAGTTCTTC.